A single sample gave rise to the 11 T cell receptor beta chains below, sequenced in a study of control samples from healthy donors and cancer patients. Some clones are missing from TCRdb's copy, which holds only in-frame ones; the method was immunoSEQ multiplex PCR. This table has approximately 190,000 clones, about nine tenths appearing once. The sequenced sample consisted of blood. The source is a man aged 25-45 years in good health.

This chain uses TRBV12-1 with TRBJ2-7; the tabulated D call, TRBD1, remains unverified against the DNA. TRBV12-1 is flagged as a pseudogene. The CDR3 is 17 residues long. CDR3 bases: TGTGCCAGCAGCTTTGGCAGGCGGACAGGCGATTCCTACGAGCAGTACTTC. This gives the protein CASSFGRRTGDSYEQYF.

V is TRBV2 and J is TRBJ1-1; no clear D. CDR3 length: 12 amino acids. V lost 6 bases and J lost 5, with 10 bases in between. Germline CDR1 and CDR2: SNHLY and FYNNEI. The CDR3 is CASRPVATEAFF. CDR3 nucleotides: TGTGCCAGCAGGCCTGTGGCGACTGAAGCTTTCTTT. Complete variable domain (other parts from reference TRBV2 and TRBJ1-1): EPEVTQTPSHQVTQMGQEVILRCVPISNHLYFYWYRQILGQKVEFLVSFYNNEISEKSEIFDDQFSVERPDGSNFTLKIRSTKLEDSAMYFCASRPVATEAFFGQGTRLTVV.

This chain joins TRBV6-1 and TRBJ2-7; D is ambiguous. This CDR3 region has 12 residues. Trimming stripped 2 bases from V and 3 bases from J, with 5 bases between. Germline V gene sequence: CDR1 MNHNS, CDR2 SASEGT. This chain's CDR3 is CASSERYYEQYF. CDR3 in DNA: TGTGCCAGCAGTGAACGGTACTACGAGCAGTACTTC.

This rearrangement joins TRBV11-2 to TRBJ1-4, with 7 bases matching TRBD1. The germline gives CDR1 SGHAT, CDR2 FQNNGV. V was pared by 5 bases and J by 7 bases, with 4 bases of the junction left unmatched. The CDR3 loop spans 13 amino acids. CDR3 coding DNA: TGTGCCAGCAGCGTGACAGGGCGTGAAAAACTGTTTTTT. Its protein product is CASSVTGREKLFF.

As to this clone: Within the sample, other DNA sequences also encode this same CDR3. CDR3 sequence: CAWSYQSSGNTIYF. CDR3 sequence (DNA): TGTGCCTGGAGTTATCAGAGCTCTGGAAACACCATATATTTT. The chain uses TRBV30 and TRBJ1-3; D is unresolved. Germline CDR1 is GTSNPN and CDR2 is SVGIG (reference sequence). Deletions cut 2 bases from V and 0 bases from J, with 8 bases between. The CDR3 totals 14 residues.

The V call is TRBV9, the J call TRBJ2-4; 8 nucleotides agree with TRBD2. Trimming cost V 0 bases and J 0 bases; bases outside gene matches: 5. From germline, CDR1 is SGDLS and CDR2 YYNGEE. This CDR3 is 17 amino acids long. The CDR3 sequence is CASSVGSAGGAKNIQYF. The DNA for the CDR3 is TGTGCCAGCAGCGTAGGGTCGGCGGGGGGAGCCAAAAACATTCAGTACTTC.

The chain recombines TRBV30 with TRBJ1-3; TRBD1 aligns across 8 bases. V shed 7 bases, J shed 1 base, and the junction held 6 bases outside the gene matches. The CDR3 runs to 14 residues. Germline V gene sequence: CDR1 GTSNPN, CDR2 SVGIG (reference sequence). CDR3 loop: CALGQGKSGNTIYF. CDR3 nucleotide sequence: TGTGCCTTAGGACAGGGCAAATCTGGAAACACCATATATTTT.

V and J are TRBV9 and TRBJ2-1, with D tentatively TRBD2 (5 bases). The CDR3 has 14 residues. The V end lost 0 bases, the J end lost 12 bases, and 16 bases lay between the germline ends. In germline, CDR1 is SGDLS, CDR2 YYNGEE. The CDR3 DNA sequence: TGTGCCAGCAGCGTAGAGGTGAGGACTCCCTGGCAGTTCTTC. It translates to CASSVEVRTPWQFF.

This clone was observed a single time. The chain employs TRBV6-4 and TRBJ2-7; D assignment may be TRBD1 or TRBD2 (5 bases each). From germline, CDR1 is MRHNA and CDR2 SNTAGT. Trimming stripped 8 bases from V and 2 bases from J, with 13 bases between. This CDR3 contains 13 residues. CDR3 in amino acids: CASAMVGAYEQYF. The CDR3 DNA follows: TGTGCCAGCGCGATGGTGGGGGCCTACGAGCAGTACTTC.

Worth noting for this clone: The junction shows a germline mismatch at one end, possibly a read error. This chain links TRBV5-1 with TRBJ1-1; D is uncertain. This CDR3 contains 14 residues. Germline V lookup: CDR1 SGHRS, CDR2 YFSETQ. The DNA for the CDR3 is TGCGCCAGCAGTTTGGGTTGGGTGAACACTGAAGCTTTCTTT. The encoded protein is CASSLGWVNTEAFF.

This chain uses TRBV7-9 with TRBJ1-1; possible D gene TRBD1, 5 bases. The germline CDR1 and CDR2 sequences are SEHNR and FQNEAQ (reference sequence). The CDR3 totals 17 residues. The V end was cut by 1 base, the J end by 7 bases, with 22 bases between. The CDR3 here is CASSLVYTGTEKSEAFF. The CDR3, as DNA: TGTGCCAGCAGCTTAGTTTACACCGGGACTGAAAAGAGTGAAGCTTTCTTT. Filled out from reference TRBV7-9 and TRBJ1-1, the complete variable domain reads DTGVSQNPRHKITKRGQNVTFRCDPISEHNRLYWYRQTLGQGPEFLTYFQNEAQLEKSRLLSDRFSAERPKGSFSTLEIQRTEQGDSAMYLCASSLVYTGTEKSEAFFGQGTRLTVV.